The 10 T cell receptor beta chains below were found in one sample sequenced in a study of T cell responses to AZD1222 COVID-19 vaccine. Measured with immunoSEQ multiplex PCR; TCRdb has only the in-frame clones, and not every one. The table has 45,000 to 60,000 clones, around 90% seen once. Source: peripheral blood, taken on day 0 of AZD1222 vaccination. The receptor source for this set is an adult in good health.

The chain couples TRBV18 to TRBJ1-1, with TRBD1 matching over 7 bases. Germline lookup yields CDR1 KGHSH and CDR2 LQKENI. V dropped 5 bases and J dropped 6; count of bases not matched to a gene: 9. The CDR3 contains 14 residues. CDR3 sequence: CASSTKQGRAEAFF. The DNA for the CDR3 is TGTGCCAGCTCAACTAAACAGGGGCGCGCTGAAGCTTTCTTT.

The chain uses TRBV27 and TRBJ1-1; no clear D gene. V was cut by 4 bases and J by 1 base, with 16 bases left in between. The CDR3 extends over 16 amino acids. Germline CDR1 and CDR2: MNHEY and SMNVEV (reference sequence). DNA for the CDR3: TGTGCCAGCAGTTATTCCGGAAGCAATCAGAACACTGAAGCTTTCTTT. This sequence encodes CASSYSGSNQNTEAFF.

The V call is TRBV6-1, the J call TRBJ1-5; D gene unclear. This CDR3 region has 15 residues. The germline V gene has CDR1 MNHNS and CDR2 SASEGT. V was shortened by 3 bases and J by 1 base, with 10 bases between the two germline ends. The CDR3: CASSEATLSNQPQHF. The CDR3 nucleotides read TGTGCCAGCAGTGAGGCGACCTTGAGCAATCAGCCCCAGCATTTT.

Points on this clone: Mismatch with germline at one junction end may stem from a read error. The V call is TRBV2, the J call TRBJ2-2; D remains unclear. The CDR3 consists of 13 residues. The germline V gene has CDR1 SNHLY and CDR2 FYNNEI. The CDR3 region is CASREENTGELFF. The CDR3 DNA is TGTGCCAGCAGGGAAGAGAACACCGGGGAGCTGTTTTTT.

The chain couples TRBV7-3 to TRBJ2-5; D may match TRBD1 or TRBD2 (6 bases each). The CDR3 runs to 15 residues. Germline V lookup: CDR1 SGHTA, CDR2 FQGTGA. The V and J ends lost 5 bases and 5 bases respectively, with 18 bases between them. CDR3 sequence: CASSPRGGMEETQYF. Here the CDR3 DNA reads TGTGCCAGCAGCCCACGAGGGGGGATGGAGGAGACCCAGTACTTC.

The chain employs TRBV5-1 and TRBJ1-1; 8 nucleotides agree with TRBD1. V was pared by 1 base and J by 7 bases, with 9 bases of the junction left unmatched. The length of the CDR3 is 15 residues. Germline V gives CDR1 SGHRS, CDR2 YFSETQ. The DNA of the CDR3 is TGCGCCAGCAGCTTGAGCGTGACAGGGGCCGGTGAAGCTTTCTTT. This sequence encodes CASSLSVTGAGEAFF.

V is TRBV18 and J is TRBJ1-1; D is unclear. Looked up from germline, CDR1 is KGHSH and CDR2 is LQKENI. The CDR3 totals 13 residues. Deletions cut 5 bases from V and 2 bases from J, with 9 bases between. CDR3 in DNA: TGTGCCAGCTCAATCTCCCCCAACACTGAAGCTTTCTTT. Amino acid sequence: CASSISPNTEAFF.

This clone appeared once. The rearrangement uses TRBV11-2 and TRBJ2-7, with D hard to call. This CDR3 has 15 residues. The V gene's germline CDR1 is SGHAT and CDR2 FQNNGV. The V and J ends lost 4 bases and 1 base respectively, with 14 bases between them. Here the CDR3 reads CASSYSDGGSYEQYF. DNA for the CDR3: TGTGCCAGCAGCTACAGCGATGGCGGTTCCTACGAGCAGTACTTC.

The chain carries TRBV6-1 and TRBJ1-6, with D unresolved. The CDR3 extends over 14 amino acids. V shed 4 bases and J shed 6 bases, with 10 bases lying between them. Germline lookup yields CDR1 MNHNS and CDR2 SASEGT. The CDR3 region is CASSGARGNSPLHF. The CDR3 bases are TGTGCCAGCAGTGGAGCCCGGGGTAATTCACCCCTCCACTTT.

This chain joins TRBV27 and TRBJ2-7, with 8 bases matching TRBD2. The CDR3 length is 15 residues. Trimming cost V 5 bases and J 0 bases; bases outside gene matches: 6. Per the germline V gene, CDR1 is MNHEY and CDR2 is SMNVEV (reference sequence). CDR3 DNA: TGTGCCAGCAGTCCCGGACTAGCCCTCTCCTACGAGCAGTACTTC. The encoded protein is CASSPGLALSYEQYF.